One sample yielded the 32 T cell receptor beta chains listed below, sequenced in a study of T cells in women clearing cervical HPV infection. Assay: immunoSEQ multiplex PCR; the TCRdb copy retains only in-frame clones and omits some. In total, the table holds around 30,000 clones. Specimen: blood buffy coat. The source is a woman between 18 and 70 years old with a cervical HPV16 infection that either progressed to CIN3+ or cleared (not recorded which).

About this clone itself: The sequence runs out 3 residues before the end of the CDR3; the remainder is reconstructed from the germline J gene. This rearrangement joins TRBV18 to TRBJ2-1; 10 nucleotides line up with TRBD2. With V trimmed by 8 bases and J by 5 bases, 9 bases remained unmatched. The CDR3 runs 15 residues. Germline-derived CDR1 and CDR2 are KGHSH and LQKENI. The CDR3 spells CASTRTSGGDNEQFF. Incomplete CDR3 DNA: TGTGCCAGCACTCGGACTAGCGGAGGGGACAATGAG. Combining the CDR3 with reference TRBV18 and TRBJ2-1 gives the whole variable domain NAGVMQNPRHLVRRRGQEARLRCSPMKGHSHVYWYRQLPEEGLKFMVYLQKENIIDESGMPKERFSAEFPKEGPSILRIQQVVRGDSAAYFCASTRTSGGDNEQFFGPGTRLTVL.

On this clone itself: The CDR3 end is not reached by the read, which stops 3 residues before it; the germline J gene fills it in. The V call is TRBV5-1, the J call TRBJ2-3; a possible D gene is TRBD1 (5 bases). This CDR3 is built from 14 residues. The V gene's germline CDR1 is SGHRS and CDR2 YFSETQ. CDR3 DNA (partial): TGCGCCAGCAGCGGCGTCGACAGTCCCACTTCG. As protein: CASSGVDSPTS. The CDR3, in full, reads CASSGVDSPTSQYF.

Incomplete CDR3 DNA: TGTGCCAGCAGCGGTGGGACAGGTGCAGTTTACTACGAG. This gives the protein CASSGGTGAVYYE. The entire CDR3 protein reads CASSGGTGAVYYEQYF. The chain combines TRBV9 with TRBJ2-7; 8 nucleotides agree with TRBD1. Coverage ceases 3 residues before the CDR3 finishes, and the germline J gene fills in the end. The germline CDR1 and CDR2 sequences are SGDLS and YYNGEE. The V and J ends lost 3 bases and 3 bases, in that order; junction bases with no gene match: 11. The CDR3 spans 16 residues.

As for this clone: The read finishes 3 residues shy of the CDR3 end, and the germline J gene is used to complete it. This chain uses TRBV29-1 with TRBJ2-3; 10 nucleotides agree with TRBD2. The V and J ends lost 6 bases and 1 base, in that order; junction bases with no gene match: 10. The CDR3 is 16 residues long. Germline V lookup: CDR1 SQVTM, CDR2 ANQGSEA. CDR3: CSVGEPGLARTDTQYF. The sequenced CDR3 bases are TGCAGCGTGGGCGAACCGGGACTAGCGCGCACAGATACG.

Concerning this clone itself: The CDR3 end lies 3 residues beyond the end of the read and is filled in from the germline J gene. The V gene is TRBV29-1, the J gene TRBJ2-7; the match to TRBD2 covers 7 bases. Germline V gives CDR1 SQVTM, CDR2 ANQGSEA. This CDR3 is 12 amino acids long. V lost 0 bases, J lost 6 bases, and 2 bases stayed unmatched. The chain's CDR3 is CSVEDPGGEQYF. Partial CDR3 DNA: TGCAGCGTTGAAGATCCGGGGGGCGAG.

With respect to this clone: The CDR3 end is not reached by the read, which stops 3 residues before it; the germline J gene fills it in. V usage is TRBV3-1 (or the pseudogene TRBV3-2) and J usage is TRBJ2-5; TRBD1 might be the D (6 bases). This CDR3 is 13 amino acids long. V lost 6 bases, J lost 2 bases, and 10 bases lay in between. Germline CDR1 is LGHDT and CDR2 is YNNKEL (reference sequence). CDR3 bases read: TGTGCCAGCAGTGTGACAGGTCAAGAGACC. The encoded protein is CASSVTGQET. The CDR3 as a whole reads CASSVTGQETQYF.

Details on this clone: The sequence runs out 3 residues before the end of the CDR3; the remainder is reconstructed from the germline J gene. V and J are TRBV19 and TRBJ1-1, with a weak D call TRBD1 (5 bases). The V end was cut by 8 bases, the J end by 7 bases, with 14 bases between. Germline-derived CDR1 and CDR2 are LNHDA and SQIVND (reference sequence). This CDR3 is built from 12 residues. CDR3 DNA, as far as it was read: TGTGCCAGTGGATTAAGGGGTGATGAA. Translated, it gives CASGLRGDE. The entire CDR3 reads CASGLRGDEAFF.

Note on this clone: Coverage ceases 3 residues before the CDR3 finishes, and the germline J gene fills in the end. J is TRBJ2-3 and V is TRBV7-2; 7 nucleotides match TRBD1. After removal of 5 bases from V and 2 bases from J, the junction contained 4 bases not matched to a gene. Per germline, CDR1 SGHTA and CDR2 FQGNSA. This CDR3 contains 14 residues. CDR3 loop: CASSPGQATDTQYF. The DNA read from the CDR3 is TGTGCCAGCAGCCCAGGACAGGCCACAGATACG.

For this clone: The CDR3 extends 3 residues past the end of the read, so its final part is completed from the germline J gene. The gene calls are TRBV7-9 and TRBJ1-2; a possible D gene is TRBD1 (6 bases). V dropped 1 base and J dropped 2 bases, with 8 bases sitting between them. CDR3 length: 14 amino acids. Per germline, CDR1 SEHNR and CDR2 FQNEAQ (reference sequence). This chain's CDR3 is CASSLGDTNYGYTF. Incomplete CDR3 DNA: TGTGCCAGCAGCTTAGGGGACACAAACTATGGC.

A word on this clone: The CDR3 is cut off 3 residues early in the read; its end comes from the germline J gene. V and J are TRBV20-1 and TRBJ2-7; perhaps TRBD1 as D (6 bases). Germline V gene sequence: CDR1 DFQATT, CDR2 SNEGSKA (reference sequence). Trimming removed 1 base at V and 0 bases at J, with 7 bases between. The CDR3 extends over 13 amino acids. The sequenced part of the CDR3 DNA is TGCAGTGCTAGAGGGACAGACTCCTACGAG. This encodes CSARGTDSYE. The whole CDR3 is CSARGTDSYEQYF.

On this clone: The read terminates 3 residues before the CDR3 end, so the remaining end is supplied by the germline J gene. V and J are TRBV2 and TRBJ2-7; 10 bases map to TRBD2. CDR1 is SNHLY and CDR2 is FYNNEI in the germline V gene. V lost 4 bases to trimming and J lost 4 bases; unmatched junction nucleotides: 4. CDR3 size: 14 residues. CDR3 in amino acids: CASSVPGLAYEQYF. The CDR3 DNA, read in part, is TGTGCCAGCAGTGTCCCGGGACTAGCGTACGAG.

In regard to this clone: From the germline J gene comes the end of the CDR3, since the read stops 3 residues before it. The chain couples TRBV10-3 to TRBJ2-3; 8 nucleotides align to TRBD2. The CDR3 is 18 residues long. The germline V gene encodes CDR1 ENHRY and CDR2 SYGVKD. V shed 1 base and J 3 bases; nucleotides not matched to a gene: 12. The CDR3 sequence: CAISELSSGVSGTDTQYF. CDR3 bases read: TGTGCCATCAGTGAGTTAAGTAGCGGGGTCAGTGGTACAGATACG.

Of note for this clone: The read falls 3 residues short of the CDR3 end, and the missing part is taken from the germline J gene. The chain is built from TRBV18 and TRBJ2-7; D gene uncertain. V lost 2 bases to trimming and J lost 4 bases, with 12 bases between them. The germline gives CDR1 KGHSH, CDR2 LQKENI. The CDR3 length is 14 residues. The part of the CDR3 DNA that was read is TGTGCCAGCTCACCAGTGGGCAGAAAGTACGAG. This translates into CASSPVGRKYE. The entire CDR3 sequence reads CASSPVGRKYEQYF.

To note about this clone: Sequencing ends 3 residues short of the CDR3 end; the germline J gene provides the rest. The chain uses TRBV19 and TRBJ2-5; 8 bases map to TRBD1. CDR3 length: 14 amino acids. Unmatched junction bases numbered 7, after V lost 6 bases and J lost 4 bases. Germline CDR1 LNHDA, CDR2 SQIVND (reference sequence). Partial CDR3 DNA: TGTGCCAGTAGGACCGACAGGGGAGGAGAGACC. Translated, it gives CASRTDRGGET. Given in full, the CDR3 is CASRTDRGGETQYF.

As regards this clone: The sequenced fragment ends 3 residues before the CDR3 boundary, so the rest is inferred from the germline J gene. The V call is TRBV19, the J call TRBJ2-7; 11 bases match TRBD1. CDR3 size: 14 residues. Unmatched junction bases numbered 6, after V lost 5 bases and J lost 6 bases. Per the germline V gene, CDR1 is LNHDA and CDR2 is SQIVND (reference sequence). The part of the CDR3 DNA that was read is TGTGCCAGTAGTGGGAGGACAGGGGGCTCCGAG. This sequence encodes CASSGRTGGSE. The whole CDR3 sequence reads CASSGRTGGSEQYF.

Remarks on this clone: The read halts 3 residues ahead of the CDR3 end, with the missing end drawn from the germline J gene. The chain links TRBV6-4 to TRBJ2-7; 8 positions match TRBD2. This CDR3 contains 14 residues. CDR1 and CDR2 (germline): MRHNA, SNTAGT. V was pared by 3 bases and J by 5 bases, with 6 bases of the junction left unmatched. The CDR3 region is CASSELAGGDEQYF. Partial CDR3 DNA: TGTGCCAGCAGTGAGCTAGCGGGCGGCGACGAG.

Remarks on this clone: With the read ending 3 residues before the CDR3 end, the germline J gene is used to fill in that end. This chain joins TRBV10-3 and TRBJ2-7; D might be TRBD1 (6 bases). V dropped 0 bases and J dropped 3 bases, with 9 bases sitting between them. The germline V gene has CDR1 ENHRY and CDR2 SYGVKD. This CDR3 region has 14 residues. This CDR3 reads CAISESTDSYEQYF. Incomplete CDR3 DNA: TGTGCCATCAGTGAGTCGACGGACAGCTACGAG.

On this clone: With the read ending 3 residues before the CDR3 end, the germline J gene is used to fill in that end. J is TRBJ2-3 and V is TRBV10-3; D possibly matches TRBD1 or TRBD2 (5 bases each). Trimming took off 7 bases at V and 1 base at J, with 18 bases between the two ends. CDR3 length: 16 residues. The germline gives CDR1 ENHRY, CDR2 SYGVKD. The CDR3 protein is CAIKGSAGPGTDTQYF. Partial CDR3 DNA: TGTGCCATCAAGGGGAGTGCAGGTCCCGGCACAGATACG.

As concerns this clone: The read is 3 residues too short to cover the CDR3 end, so that end is filled in from the germline J gene. The V call is TRBV2, the J call TRBJ2-3; TRBD1 aligns across 10 bases. Germline assignment: CDR1 SNHLY and CDR2 FYNNEI. The CDR3 covers 13 residues. CDR3 bases read: TGTGCCAGGGCCGGGACAGGGGAAAAGACG. It codes for CARAGTGEKT. The whole CDR3 reads CARAGTGEKTQYF.

A word on this clone: The CDR3 end lies 3 residues beyond the end of the read and is filled in from the germline J gene. V is TRBV29-1 and J is TRBJ1-3, with D unresolved. Germline V gene data show CDR1 as SQVTM and CDR2 as ANQGSEA. This CDR3 has 14 amino acids. Trimming took 3 bases from V and 0 from J, leaving 9 bases between them. CDR3 bases read: TGCAGCGTTGAGGAGGGTAGCTCTGGAAACACC. This translates into CSVEEGSSGNT. The whole CDR3 sequence reads CSVEEGSSGNTIYF.

CDR3 protein: CASSKTDSGYTF. The DNA read from the CDR3 is TGTGCCAGTAGTAAGACAGACTCTGGC. The V and J genes are TRBV19 and TRBJ1-2; tentative D call: TRBD1 (5 bases). The read ends 3 residues before the CDR3 terminus; that terminus is restored from the germline J gene. This CDR3 is 12 amino acids long. Germline lookup yields CDR1 LNHDA and CDR2 SQIVND (reference sequence). V gave up 4 bases and J gave up 7 bases, with 10 bases separating them.

In regard to this clone: The CDR3 extends 3 residues past the end of the read, so its final part is completed from the germline J gene. The chain joins TRBV7-2 to TRBJ2-5; TRBD2 aligns across 7 bases. V shed 4 bases, J shed 4 bases, and the junction held 3 bases outside the gene matches. Germline-derived CDR1 and CDR2 are SGHTA and FQGNSA. The CDR3 contains 13 residues. The CDR3 bases that were read are TGTGCCAGCAGCTCCGGCGGGGGAGAGACC. Translating gives CASSSGGGET. The full-length CDR3 reads as CASSSGGGETQYF.

Comments on this clone: The read terminates 3 residues before the CDR3 end, so the remaining end is supplied by the germline J gene. This chain uses TRBV18 with TRBJ1-1; 8 positions agree with TRBD1. The CDR3 has 13 amino acids. Germline values: CDR1 KGHSH, CDR2 LQKENI. The V gene end was trimmed by 8 bases and the J gene end by 5 bases; junction bases not matched to a gene: 7. The CDR3 sequence is CASKTGEETEAFF. CDR3 DNA, as far as it was read: TGTGCCAGCAAGACAGGGGAGGAGACTGAA. The full variable domain, in which reference TRBV18 and TRBJ1-1 provide the parts outside the CDR3, is NAGVMQNPRHLVRRRGQEARLRCSPMKGHSHVYWYRQLPEEGLKFMVYLQKENIIDESGMPKERFSAEFPKEGPSILRIQQVVRGDSAAYFCASKTGEETEAFFGQGTRLTVV.

As regards this clone: The read stops 3 residues short of the end of the CDR3; the missing end is completed from the germline J gene. The J gene is TRBJ1-5, the V gene TRBV19; TRBD1 agrees at 7 bases. From germline, CDR1 is LNHDA and CDR2 SQIVND (reference sequence). The CDR3 length is 14 residues. V lost 7 bases to trimming and J lost 2 bases; unmatched junction nucleotides: 5. Partial CDR3 DNA: TGTGCCAGTATCGACGGACAGGGCAATCAGCCC. It translates to CASIDGQGNQP. The whole CDR3 sequence reads CASIDGQGNQPQHF.

This clone is called medium-sized based on its frequency. The read terminates 3 residues before the CDR3 end, so the remaining end is supplied by the germline J gene. This rearrangement joins TRBV18 to TRBJ1-4, with unresolved D. The CDR3 has 15 residues. Per the germline V gene, CDR1 is KGHSH and CDR2 is LQKENI. Trimming took 2 bases from V and 0 from J, leaving 7 bases between them. CDR3 region: CASSPSDATNEKLFF. Partial CDR3 DNA: TGTGCCAGCTCACCATCAGATGCAACTAATGAAAAA.

In the case of this clone: The read stops 3 residues short of the end of the CDR3; the missing end is completed from the germline J gene. The gene calls are TRBV19 and TRBJ1-2, with 9 bases lining up with TRBD1. Germline CDR1 reads LNHDA; CDR2 reads SQIVND (reference sequence). This CDR3 comprises 12 residues. CDR3 region: CASEQGQGSYTF. CDR3 DNA, as far as it was read: TGTGCCAGTGAACAGGGACAGGGTAGC.

To note about this clone: The read stops 3 residues short of the end of the CDR3; the missing end is completed from the germline J gene. The chain is built from TRBV2 and TRBJ2-1, with TRBD2 matching over 7 bases. The CDR3 loop spans 14 amino acids. Trimming took 6 bases from V and 9 from J; bases not matched to a gene: 11. Germline V gene data show CDR1 as SNHLY and CDR2 as FYNNEI. The sequenced part of the CDR3 DNA is TGTGCCAGCAGAGCGGGACTTGCCCTCGGTGAG. It translates to CASRAGLALGE. The entire CDR3 protein reads CASRAGLALGEQFF.

This clone is labeled medium-sized based on frequency. The CDR3 is cut off 3 residues early in the read; its end comes from the germline J gene. V and J are TRBV18 and TRBJ2-5, with TRBD1 matching 7 bases. CDR3 length equals 15 residues. In germline, CDR1 is KGHSH, CDR2 LQKENI. Unmatched junction bases numbered 6, after V lost 3 bases and J lost 2 bases. The CDR3 sequence: CASSPWDSRQETQYF. The DNA read from the CDR3 is TGTGCCAGCTCACCTTGGGACAGTCGACAAGAGACC.

A remark on this clone: The read stops 3 residues short of the end of the CDR3; the missing end is completed from the germline J gene. The chain couples TRBV24-1 to TRBJ2-2; D is uncertain. CDR1 is KGHDR, CDR2 SFDVKD, per germline. The V gene lost 5 bases and the J gene lost 2 bases, with 8 bases spanning the gap. The CDR3 has 14 amino acids. The CDR3 region is CATSVAVNTGELFF. The part of the CDR3 DNA that was read is TGTGCCACCAGTGTGGCAGTAAACACCGGGGAG.

CDR3 sequence reads: CASKGQGEGQEKLFF. Partial CDR3 DNA: TGTGCCAGCAAGGGCCAGGGGGAGGGACAAGAAAAA. This chain connects TRBV28 to TRBJ1-4; 7 bases fit TRBD1. The read halts 3 residues ahead of the CDR3 end, with the missing end drawn from the germline J gene. The V segment lost 7 bases and the J segment 8 bases; nucleotides outside the gene matches: 13. Per the germline V gene, CDR1 is MDHEN and CDR2 is SYDVKM. This CDR3 spans 15 amino acids.

Notes on this clone: The sequenced fragment ends 3 residues before the CDR3 boundary, so the rest is inferred from the germline J gene. This rearrangement joins TRBV28 to TRBJ2-2; D gene uncertain. Germline V gene lookup returns CDR1 MDHEN and CDR2 SYDVKM. V lost 6 bases, J lost 3 bases, and 14 bases lay in between. This CDR3 spans 15 amino acids. Here the CDR3 reads CASRKTRAHTGELFF. CDR3 DNA (partial): TGTGCCAGCAGAAAGACAAGGGCCCACACCGGGGAG.

As regards this clone: Coverage ceases 3 residues before the CDR3 finishes, and the germline J gene fills in the end. J is TRBJ2-1 and V is TRBV2; 10 nucleotides agree with TRBD2. The CDR3 is 14 residues long. V was clipped by 6 bases and J by 8 bases; unmatched bases: 7. Germline assignment: CDR1 SNHLY and CDR2 FYNNEI. CDR3 bases read: TGTGCCAGCAGCCTGACTAGCGGGTCGTATGAG. Protein sequence: CASSLTSGSYE. The CDR3 as a whole reads CASSLTSGSYEQFF.